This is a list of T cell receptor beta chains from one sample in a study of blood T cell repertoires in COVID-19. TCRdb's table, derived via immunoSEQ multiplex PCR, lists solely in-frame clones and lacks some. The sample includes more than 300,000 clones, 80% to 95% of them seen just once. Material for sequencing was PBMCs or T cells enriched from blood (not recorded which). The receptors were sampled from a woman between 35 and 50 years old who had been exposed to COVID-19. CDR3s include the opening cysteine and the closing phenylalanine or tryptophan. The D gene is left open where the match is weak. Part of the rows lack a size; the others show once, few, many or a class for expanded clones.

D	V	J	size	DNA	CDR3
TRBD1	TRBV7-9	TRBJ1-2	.	TGTGCCAGCAGCCCAGGGACAGCTATAAGCTACACCTTC	CASSPGTAISYTF
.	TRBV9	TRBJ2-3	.	TGTGCCAGCAGCCGCACAGGGTTAATAGATACGCAGTATTTT	CASSRTGLIDTQYF
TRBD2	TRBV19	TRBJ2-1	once	TGTGCCAGTAGATCCCCCGGGAGGGGCTCCTACAATGAGCAGTTCTTC	CASRSPGRGSYNEQFF
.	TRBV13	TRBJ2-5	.	TGTGCCAGCAGCTTAGCCTTAGACAGAGACGAGACCCAGTACTTC	CASSLALDRDETQYF
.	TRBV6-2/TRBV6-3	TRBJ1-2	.	TGTGCCAGCAGTTACTCTTCCGTCTATGGCTACACCTTC	CASSYSSVYGYTF
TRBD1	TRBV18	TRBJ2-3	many	TGTGCCAGCTCACCCCCGGACAGGGGGGATACGCAGTATTTT	CASSPPDRGDTQYF
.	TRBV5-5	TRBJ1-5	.	TGTGCCAGCAGCTTTGGGCAGGGGAGCAATCAGCCCCAGCATTTT	CASSFGQGSNQPQHF
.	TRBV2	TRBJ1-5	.	TGTGCCAGCAGTGTGGGGACTTATAGCAATCAGCCCCAGCATTTT	CASSVGTYSNQPQHF
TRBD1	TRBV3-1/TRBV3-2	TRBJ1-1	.	TGTGCCAGCAGCCCTATGACAGGGCGGGCCGAAGCTTTCTTT	CASSPMTGRAEAFF
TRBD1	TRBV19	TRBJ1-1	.	TGTGCCAGTAGTTTTGGAGCAGGGGGATCTAAAGCTTTCTTT	CASSFGAGGSKAFF
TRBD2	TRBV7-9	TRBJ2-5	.	TGTGCCAGCAGCTTAGGTCTAGCGGGGGGCATACAACAAGAGACCCAGTACTTC	CASSLGLAGGIQQETQYF
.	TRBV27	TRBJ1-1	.	TGTGCCAGCAGTTTAGGGAGGAGGAACACTGAAGCTTTCTTT	CASSLGRRNTEAFF
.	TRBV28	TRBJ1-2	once	TGTGCCAGCACCGATTCACCGAGGAGGGCTTACGGCTACACCTTC	CASTDSPRRAYGYTF
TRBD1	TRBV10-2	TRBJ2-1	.	TGCGCCAGCAGTGAAATAGACAGGGGGAGCTACAATGAGCAGTTCTTC	CASSEIDRGSYNEQFF
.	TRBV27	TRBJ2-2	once	TGTGCCAGCAGTTTATACCCAGGGATGGGCGGGGAGCTGTTTTTT	CASSLYPGMGGELFF
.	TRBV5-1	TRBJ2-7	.	TGCGCCAGCAGGGGAGCATTAAACTCCTACGAGCAGTACTTC	CASRGALNSYEQYF
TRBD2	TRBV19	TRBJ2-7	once	TGTGCCAGTAGTTTAGCGGGGGGGCACGACGAGCAGTACTTC	CASSLAGGHDEQYF
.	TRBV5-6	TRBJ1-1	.	TGTGCCAGCAGCCCGCAGGGTAGGAACACTGAAGCTTTCTTT	CASSPQGRNTEAFF
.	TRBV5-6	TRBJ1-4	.	TGTGCCAGCAGCTTGGATAACCATAAGCAAGAAAAACTGTTTTTT	CASSLDNHKQEKLFF
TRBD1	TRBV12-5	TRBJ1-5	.	TGTGCTAGTGGTTCGGGACAGGGGCGCCAGCCCCAGCATTTT	CASGSGQGRQPQHF
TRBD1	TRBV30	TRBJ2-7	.	TGTGCCTCCTCAGACAGGGTCGGGAACGAGCAGTACTTC	CASSDRVGNEQYF
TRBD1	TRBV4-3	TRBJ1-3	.	TGCGCCAGCAGCCAAGATTCGCCCGCCAGGGGGCTTGGAAACACCATATATTTT	CASSQDSPARGLGNTIYF
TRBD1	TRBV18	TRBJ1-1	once	TGTGCCAGCTCCCCCAGGCAGGGGGCTGAAGCTTTCTTT	CASSPRQGAEAFF
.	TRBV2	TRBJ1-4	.	TGTGCCAGCACAGGGGATCGGGACCCTAATGAAAAACTGTTTTTT	CASTGDRDPNEKLFF
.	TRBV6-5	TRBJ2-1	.	TGTGCCAGCAGAGCCACGGACAGCAATGAGCAGTTCTTC	CASRATDSNEQFF
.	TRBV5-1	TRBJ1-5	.	TGCGCCAGCGCGATAGGCGGTCGCGATCAGCCCCAGCATTTT	CASAIGGRDQPQHF
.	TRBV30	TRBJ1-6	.	TGTGCCTGGAAGGGCGGAGGGCGTAATTCACCCCTCCACTTT	CAWKGGGRNSPLHF
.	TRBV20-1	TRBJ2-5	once	TGCAGTGCCATCCCCCAAGAGACCCAGTACTTC	CSAIPQETQYF
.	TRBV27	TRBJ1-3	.	TGTGCCAGCAGTTTATTGTGGGGGCCCGGAAACACCATATATTTT	CASSLLWGPGNTIYF
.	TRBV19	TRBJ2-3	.	TGTGCCAGTAGTATCAGGGAAACAGATACGCAGTATTTT	CASSIRETDTQYF
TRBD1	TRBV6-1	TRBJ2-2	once	TGTGCCAGCAGTGAACAGGGGGACACCGGGGAGCTGTTTTTT	CASSEQGDTGELFF
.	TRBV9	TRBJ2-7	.	TGTGCCAGCAGCGCGGACTTAACAACCTACGAGCAGTACTTC	CASSADLTTYEQYF
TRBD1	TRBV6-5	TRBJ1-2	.	TGTGCCAGCAGGGGGTTAAACAGGGGGCAGTTGGTCTTCTTC	CASRGLNRGQLVFF
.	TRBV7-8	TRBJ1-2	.	TGTGCCAGCAGCAGCCAGGGCGCCCGTTTCGGCTACACCTTC	CASSSQGARFGYTF
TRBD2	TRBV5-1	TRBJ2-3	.	TGCGCCAGCAGCCCTACGAGCGGGGGGCCCACAGATACGCAGTATTTT	CASSPTSGGPTDTQYF
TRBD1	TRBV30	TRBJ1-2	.	TGTGCCTGGAGTCCCCCTTACAGGGGGCGGGGGTATGGCTACACCTTC	CAWSPPYRGRGYGYTF
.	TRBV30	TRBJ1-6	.	TGTGCCTGGACGGGGGGGGGCTTGAAGAATTCACCCCTCCACTTT	CAWTGGGLKNSPLHF
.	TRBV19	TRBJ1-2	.	TGTGCCAGTAGACCCCCCAGGGGCCTGGACTATGGCTACACCTTC	CASRPPRGLDYGYTF
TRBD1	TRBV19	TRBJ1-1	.	TGTGCCAGTACCGACAGGGTGAACACTGAAGCTTTCTTT	CASTDRVNTEAFF
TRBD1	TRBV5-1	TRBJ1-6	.	TGCGCCAGCAGCTTGTACGACAGGGAAGGTTCACCCCTCCACTTT	CASSLYDREGSPLHF
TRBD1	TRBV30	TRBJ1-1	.	TGTGCCTGGCGTGACAGGGTTGGATTGCAGAAGGCCGAAGCTTTCTTT	CAWRDRVGLQKAEAFF
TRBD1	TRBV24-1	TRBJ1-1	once	TGTGCCACCAGTGATTCTAGCAGGGGGTCGGGGAACACTGAAGCTTTCTTT	CATSDSSRGSGNTEAFF
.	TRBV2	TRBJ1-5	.	TGTGCCAGCAGTGATCAGGGCTTAAATCAGCCCCAGCATTTT	CASSDQGLNQPQHF
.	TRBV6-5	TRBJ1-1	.	TGTGCCAGCGAACCGGGGGGCCTCTCCACTGAAGCTTTCTTT	CASEPGGLSTEAFF
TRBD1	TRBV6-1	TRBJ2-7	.	TGTGCCAGCAGTGAAGCTCCCTCGGGACAGGGCTTCTCCTACGAGCAGTACTTC	CASSEAPSGQGFSYEQYF
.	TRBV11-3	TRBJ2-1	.	TGTGCCAGCAGCTTATATCAGGTTTATGAGCAGTTCTTC	CASSLYQVYEQFF
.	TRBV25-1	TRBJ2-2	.	TGTGCCAGCAGTGAGCAGGGGTTAGCCGGGGAGCTGTTTTTT	CASSEQGLAGELFF
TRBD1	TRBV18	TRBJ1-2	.	TGTGCCAGCTCCTGGGACAGATCAGGGGATGGCTACACCTTC	CASSWDRSGDGYTF
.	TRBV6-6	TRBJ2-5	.	TGTGCCAGCAAATTACAAGTACAAGAGACCCAGTACTTC	CASKLQVQETQYF
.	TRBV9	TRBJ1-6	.	TGTGCCAGCAGCGTGAGGTCGGATTCACCCCTCCACTTT	CASSVRSDSPLHF
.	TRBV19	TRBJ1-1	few	TGTGCCAGTAGGGGCTTTGGAGGATTAATGAACACTGAAGCTTTCTTT	CASRGFGGLMNTEAFF
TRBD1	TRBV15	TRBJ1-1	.	TGTGCCACCAGCAGAGTGGGACAGGGCGTGAACACTGAAGCTTTCTTT	CATSRVGQGVNTEAFF